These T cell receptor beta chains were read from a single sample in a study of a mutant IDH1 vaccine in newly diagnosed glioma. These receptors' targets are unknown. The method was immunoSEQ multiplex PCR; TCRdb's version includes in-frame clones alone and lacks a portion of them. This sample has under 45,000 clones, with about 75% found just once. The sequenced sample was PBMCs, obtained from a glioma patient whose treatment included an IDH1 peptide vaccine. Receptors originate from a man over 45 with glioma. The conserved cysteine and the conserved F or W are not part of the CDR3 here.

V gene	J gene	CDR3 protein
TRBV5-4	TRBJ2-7	ASSPSKGQGSHEQY
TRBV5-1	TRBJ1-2	ASSDSREGDGYT
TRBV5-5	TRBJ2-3	ASSFRRADTQY
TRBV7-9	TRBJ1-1	ASSPGQMNTEAF
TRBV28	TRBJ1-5	ASSLGQSNQPQH
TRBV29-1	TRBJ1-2	SVEDREYGYT
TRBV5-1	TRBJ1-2	ASSLVGGQGYANGYT
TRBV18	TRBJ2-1	ASSPPQRGAYNEQF
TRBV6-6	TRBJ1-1	ASRVQGGNTEAF
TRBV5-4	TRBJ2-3	ASSLVADTQY
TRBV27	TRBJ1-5	ASRQGNQPQH
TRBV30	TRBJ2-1	AWSVEGNEQF
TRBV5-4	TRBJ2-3	ASSPRGSGGLTDTQY
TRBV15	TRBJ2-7	ATSRGVPSYEQY
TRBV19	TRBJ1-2	ASSRRQGSGGYT
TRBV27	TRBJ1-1	ASRALNTEAF
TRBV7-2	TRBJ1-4	ASSLAGTGREKLF
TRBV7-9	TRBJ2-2	ASRRDSLESELF
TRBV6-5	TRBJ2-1	ASRGSRNEQF
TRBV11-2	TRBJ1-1	ASRLDSGIF
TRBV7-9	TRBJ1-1	ASSAQGRATEAF
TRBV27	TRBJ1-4	ASSPGAGPANEKLF
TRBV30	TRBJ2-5	AWSVLQGETQY
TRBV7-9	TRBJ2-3	ASSLRDVGGTQY
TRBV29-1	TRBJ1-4	SVLDRGQRGDYEKLF
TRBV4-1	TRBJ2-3	ASSQDWDILTDTQY
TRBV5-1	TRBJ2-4	ASRPNRGNIQY
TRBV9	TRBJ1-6	ASSVEGGDNSPLH
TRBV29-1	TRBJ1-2	SVVGQGIYGYT
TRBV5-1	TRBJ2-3	ASSFLERRTDTQY
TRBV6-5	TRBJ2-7	ASSYTSFEQY
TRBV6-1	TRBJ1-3	ASSQGVAGNTIY
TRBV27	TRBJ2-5	ASRPWIAETQY
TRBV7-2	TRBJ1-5	ASSLMKGGGNQPQH
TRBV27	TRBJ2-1	ASRARAEYNEQF
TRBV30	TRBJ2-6	AWSSRDRSSGANVLT
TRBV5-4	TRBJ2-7	ASSFSGGVYEQY
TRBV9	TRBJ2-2	ASTPERMNTGELF
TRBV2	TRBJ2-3	ASTLRPGSTQY
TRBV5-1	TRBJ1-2	ASSGGRQGIDGYT
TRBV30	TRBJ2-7	AWRSMDRGGEQY
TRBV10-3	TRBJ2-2	AITTANTGELF
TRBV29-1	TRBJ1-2	SVDLTGLGYGYT
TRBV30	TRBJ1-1	AWSRGRTMNTEAF
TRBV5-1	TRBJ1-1	ASSPQGQGGTTEAF
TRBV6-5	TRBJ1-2	ATWDHGYT
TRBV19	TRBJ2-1	ASRQADSYNEQF
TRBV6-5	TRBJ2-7	ASSKRTGGGNEQY
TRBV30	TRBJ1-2	AWSTWAPPYGYT
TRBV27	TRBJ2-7	ASSLGPGEQY